The rows below give T cell receptor beta chains drawn from one sample of a study of T cells expressing NK-cell markers. For each CDR3 protein, TCRdb gives one entry from its re-call of the 5' RACE reads, without DNA. This repertoire includes over 350,000 distinct CDR3 sequences. The material sequenced was blood T cells: a sorted CD56 or NKG2C T cell subset, CD4+ or CD8+ T cells, or bulk PBMC T cells (not recorded which). The source is a woman aged 45-65 years in good health. The CDR3 runs from the conserved cysteine through the conserved F or W.

v_gene: TRBV29-1; j_gene: TRBJ1-5; CDR3aa: CSVTVDRGSWQPQHF
v_gene: TRBV27; j_gene: TRBJ2-7; CDR3aa: CASSLSPSQAVARRVQYF
v_gene: TRBV5-1; j_gene: TRBJ2-1; CDR3aa: CASSLYPAAGEGFF
v_gene: TRBV29-1; j_gene: TRBJ1-2; CDR3aa: CSVGFGERGYTF
v_gene: TRBV6-6; j_gene: TRBJ1-1; CDR3aa: CAGRRDTEAFF
v_gene: TRBV5-6; j_gene: TRBJ2-3; CDR3aa: CASSYRDGTDTQYF
v_gene: TRBV11-3; j_gene: TRBJ2-1; CDR3aa: CASSLGRLAGYEQFF
v_gene: TRBV5-1; j_gene: TRBJ2-2; CDR3aa: CASSLDPGGFAGELFF
v_gene: TRBV25-1; j_gene: TRBJ2-5; CDR3aa: CASSEVGVGKETQYF
v_gene: TRBV29-1; j_gene: TRBJ2-2; CDR3aa: CSVVEGGELFF
v_gene: TRBV15; j_gene: TRBJ2-3; CDR3aa: CATSREGASSTDTQYF
v_gene: TRBV11-3; j_gene: TRBJ2-1; CDR3aa: CASSPTGFSSYNEQFF
v_gene: TRBV20-1; j_gene: TRBJ2-5; CDR3aa: CSATYTSETQYF
v_gene: TRBV11-2; j_gene: TRBJ2-5; CDR3aa: CASSPQGGAFRKETQYF
v_gene: TRBV4-1; j_gene: TRBJ2-5; CDR3aa: CASSQDPRRGQQETQYF